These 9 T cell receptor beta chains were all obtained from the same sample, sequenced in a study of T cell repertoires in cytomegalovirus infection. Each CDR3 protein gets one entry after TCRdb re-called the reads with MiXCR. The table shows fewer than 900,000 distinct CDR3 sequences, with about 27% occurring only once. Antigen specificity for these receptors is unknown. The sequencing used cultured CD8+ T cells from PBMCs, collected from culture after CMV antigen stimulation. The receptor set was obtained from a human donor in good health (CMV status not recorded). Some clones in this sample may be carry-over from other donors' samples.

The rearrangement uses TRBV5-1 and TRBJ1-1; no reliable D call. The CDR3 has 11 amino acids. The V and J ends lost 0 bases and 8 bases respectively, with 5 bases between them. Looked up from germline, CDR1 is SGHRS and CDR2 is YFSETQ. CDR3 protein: CASSLAEEAFF. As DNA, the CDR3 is TGCGCCAGCAGCTTGGCGGAGGAAGCTTTCTTT. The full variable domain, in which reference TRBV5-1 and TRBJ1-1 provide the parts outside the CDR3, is KAGVTQTPRYLIKTRGQQVTLSCSPISGHRSVSWYQQTPGQGLQFLFEYFSETQRNKGNFPGRFSGRQFSNSRSEMNVSTLELGDSALYLCASSLAEEAFFGQGTRLTVV.

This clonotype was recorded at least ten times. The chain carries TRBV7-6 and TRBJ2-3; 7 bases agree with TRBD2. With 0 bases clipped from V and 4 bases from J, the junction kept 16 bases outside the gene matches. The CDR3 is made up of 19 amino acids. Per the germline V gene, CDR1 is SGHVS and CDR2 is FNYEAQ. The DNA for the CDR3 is TGTGCCAGCAGCTTAGCAAGCGGGGCCTCTCTATTGGTCTCAGATACGCAGTATTTT. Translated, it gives CASSLASGASLLVSDTQYF. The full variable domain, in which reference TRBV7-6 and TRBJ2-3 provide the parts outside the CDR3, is GAGVSQSPRYKVTKRGQDVALRCDPISGHVSLYWYRQALGQGPEFLTYFNYEAQQDKSGLPNDRFSAERPEGSISTLTIQRTEQRDSAMYRCASSLASGASLLVSDTQYFGPGTRLTVL.

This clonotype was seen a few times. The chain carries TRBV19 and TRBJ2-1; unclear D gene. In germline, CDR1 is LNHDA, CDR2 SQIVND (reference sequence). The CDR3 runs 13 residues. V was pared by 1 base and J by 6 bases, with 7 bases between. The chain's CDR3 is CASSIVASNEQFF. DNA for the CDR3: TGTGCCAGTAGTATAGTGGCTAGCAATGAGCAGTTCTTC. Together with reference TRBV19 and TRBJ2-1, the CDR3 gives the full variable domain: DGGITQSPKYLFRKEGQNVTLSCEQNLNHDAMYWYRQDPGQGLRLIYYSQIVNDFQKGDIAEGYSVSREKKESFPLTVTSAQKNPTAFYLCASSIVASNEQFFGPGTRLTVL.

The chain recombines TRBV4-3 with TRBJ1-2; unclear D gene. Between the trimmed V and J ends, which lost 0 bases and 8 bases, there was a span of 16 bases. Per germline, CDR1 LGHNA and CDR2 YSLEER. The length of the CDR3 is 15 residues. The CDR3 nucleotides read TGCGCCAGCAGCCAAGATAGAGGCAGCTCTTTGGGCTACACCTTC. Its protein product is CASSQDRGSSLGYTF.

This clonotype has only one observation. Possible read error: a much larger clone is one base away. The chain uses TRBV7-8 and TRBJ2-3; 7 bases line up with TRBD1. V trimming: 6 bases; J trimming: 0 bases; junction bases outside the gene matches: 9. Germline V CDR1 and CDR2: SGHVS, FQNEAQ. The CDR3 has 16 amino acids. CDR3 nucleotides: TGTGCCAGCAGACCCGGGACAGACCTTAGCACAGATACGCAGTATTTT. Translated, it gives CASRPGTDLSTDTQYF.

The CDR3 reads CATSPGTGPSEEQYF. The DNA for the CDR3 is TGTGCCACCAGCCCCGGGACAGGGCCTTCGGAAGAGCAGTACTTC. The rearrangement uses TRBV15 and TRBJ2-7, with 9 bases matching TRBD1. The V and J ends lost 5 bases and 7 bases, in that order; junction bases with no gene match: 12. CDR1 and CDR2 from the germline V gene are LNHNV and YYDKDF (reference sequence). CDR3 length: 15 residues.

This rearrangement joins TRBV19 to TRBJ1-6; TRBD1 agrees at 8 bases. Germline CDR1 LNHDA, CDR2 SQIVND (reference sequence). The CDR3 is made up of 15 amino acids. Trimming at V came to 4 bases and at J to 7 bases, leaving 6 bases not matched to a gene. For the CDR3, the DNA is TGTGCCAGTAGTAGTCGGACAGGGTGGAATTCACCCCTCCACTTT. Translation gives CASSSRTGWNSPLHF.

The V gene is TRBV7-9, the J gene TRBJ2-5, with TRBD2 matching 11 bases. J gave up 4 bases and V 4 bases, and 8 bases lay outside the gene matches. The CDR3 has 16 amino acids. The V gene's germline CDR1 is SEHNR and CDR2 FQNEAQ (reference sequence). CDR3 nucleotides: TGTGCCAGCAGCTGGGTCGTAGCGGGGGGGGGAGAGACCCAGTACTTC. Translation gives CASSWVVAGGGETQYF.

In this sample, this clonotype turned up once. CDR3 residues: CSVVGGALARFF. Written as DNA, the CDR3 is TGCAGCGTTGTCGGGGGGGCCTTGGCTCGGTTCTTC. The J gene is TRBJ2-1, the V gene TRBV29-1; 8 bases align to TRBD2. The germline V gene has CDR1 SQVTM and CDR2 ANQGSEA. This CDR3 is 12 amino acids long. V lost 4 bases and J lost 15; bases outside the gene matches: 11.